This TCR beta chain is from a study of blood T cell repertoires in COVID-19. Overall study: There were acute and convalescent COVID-19 samples, and they came from the United States, Italy and Spain. PBMCs, B-cell-depleted T cells, or T cells provided the cDNA or gDNA that made up the material.

This clone has a handful of counts. Authors' analysis steps: Reference gene primer amplification yielded estimated nucleated cell counts. Sequenced by immunoSEQ multiplex PCR; TCRdb stores in-frame clones only, minus some. V, J and clone size are those of that table, while D and trimming were read from the DNA. In the table there are 60,000 to 70,000 clones, 85% of which are singletons. The V gene's germline CDR1 is GTSNPN and CDR2 SVGIG (reference sequence). The CDR3 spans 17 residues. Trimming stripped 0 bases from V and 2 bases from J, with 18 bases between. The rearrangement links TRBV30 to TRBJ2-3, with D perhaps matching TRBD2 (5 bases). This clonotype originated in a man at least 80 years old with acute or convalescent COVID-19. The sequenced material came from peripheral blood. The CDR3 spells CAWSVGVSSASTDTQYF. The CDR3 nucleotides are TGTGCCTGGAGTGTTGGAGTGAGTAGCGCGTCCACAGATACGCAGTATTTT.